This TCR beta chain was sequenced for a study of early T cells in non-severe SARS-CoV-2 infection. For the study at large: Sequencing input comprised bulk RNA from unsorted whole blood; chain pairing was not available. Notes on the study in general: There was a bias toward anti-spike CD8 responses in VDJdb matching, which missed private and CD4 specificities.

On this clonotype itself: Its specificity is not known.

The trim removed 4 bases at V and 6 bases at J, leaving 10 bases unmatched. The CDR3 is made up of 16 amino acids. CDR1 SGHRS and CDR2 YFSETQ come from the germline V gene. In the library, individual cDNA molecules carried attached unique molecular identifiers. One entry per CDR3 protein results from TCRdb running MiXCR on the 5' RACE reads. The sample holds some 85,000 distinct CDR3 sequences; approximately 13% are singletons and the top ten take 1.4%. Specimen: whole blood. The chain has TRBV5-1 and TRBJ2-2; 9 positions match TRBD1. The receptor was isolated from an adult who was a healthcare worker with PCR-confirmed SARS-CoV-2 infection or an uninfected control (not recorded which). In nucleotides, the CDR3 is TGCGCCAGCAGCCCCCAACCGGGACAGGGTGCCGGGGAGCTGTTTTTT. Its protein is CASSPQPGQGAGELFF.